The 21 T cell receptor beta chains below were found in one sample sequenced in a study of blood T cell repertoires in COVID-19. Measured with immunoSEQ multiplex PCR; TCRdb has only the in-frame clones, and not every one. The data contain 200,000 or so clones, around 81% of them singletons. The sample taken for sequencing was peripheral blood. These receptors came from a woman aged 25 to 39 who had recovered from COVID-19.

The chain carries TRBV6-5 and TRBJ2-7; 11 bases line up with TRBD1. CDR1 and CDR2 (germline): MNHEY, SVGAGI. J gave up 6 bases and V 2 bases, and 0 bases lay outside the gene matches. The CDR3 contains 13 residues. The CDR3 here is CASSYGTGGEQYF. The CDR3 DNA is TGTGCCAGCAGTTACGGGACAGGGGGCGAGCAGTACTTC.

The genes are TRBV9 and TRBJ2-7; D might be TRBD1 (6 bases). This CDR3 is built from 14 residues. V was pared by 4 bases and J by 7 bases, with 18 bases between. The germline gives CDR1 SGDLS, CDR2 YYNGEE. CDR3 protein: CASSLQGFVGEQYF. The CDR3 coding sequence is TGTGCCAGCAGCCTACAGGGTTTTGTTGGTGAGCAGTACTTC.

Comments on this clone: At the DNA level, this CDR3 is encoded by other sequences in the same sample as well. The chain uses TRBV10-3 and TRBJ2-5; TRBD2 agrees at 9 bases. CDR1 ENHRY and CDR2 SYGVKD come from the germline V gene. CDR3 size: 15 residues. V shed 2 bases, J shed 5 bases, and the junction held 6 bases outside the gene matches. The CDR3 nucleotides read TGTGCCATCAGTGAGGGGTTAGCGGGAGCTGAGACCCAGTACTTC. Protein product: CAISEGLAGAETQYF.

The rearrangement uses TRBV9 and TRBJ1-2; 10 bases are shared with TRBD1. CDR3 size: 15 residues. V dropped 3 bases and J dropped 3; count of bases not matched to a gene: 5. Germline CDR1 reads SGDLS; CDR2 reads YYNGEE. The CDR3 DNA follows: TGTGCCAGCAGCGCTCTCGGACAGGGGGACTATGGCTACACCTTC. Translated, it gives CASSALGQGDYGYTF. The full variable domain, its missing parts supplied by reference TRBV9 and TRBJ1-2, is DSGVTQTPKHLITATGQRVTLRCSPRSGDLSVYWYQQSLDQGLQFLIQYYNGEERAKGNILERFSAQQFPDLHSELNLSSLELGDSALYFCASSALGQGDYGYTFGSGTRLTVV.

In this sample, this clone turned up once. The chain joins TRBV19 to TRBJ2-3; TRBD1 agrees at 7 bases. This CDR3 has 13 amino acids. Per germline, CDR1 LNHDA and CDR2 SQIVND (reference sequence). The ends lost 6 bases at V and 0 bases at J; junction bases unmatched: 0. The CDR3 DNA is TGTGCCAGTAGACAGGGGAGCACAGATACGCAGTATTTT. This translates into CASRQGSTDTQYF. Looking up the rest from reference TRBV19 and TRBJ2-3 gives the full variable domain: DGGITQSPKYLFRKEGQNVTLSCEQNLNHDAMYWYRQDPGQGLRLIYYSQIVNDFQKGDIAEGYSVSREKKESFPLTVTSAQKNPTAFYLCASRQGSTDTQYFGPGTRLTVL.

The chain recombines TRBV29-1 with TRBJ2-7; perhaps TRBD1 as D (6 bases). Germline V gene sequence: CDR1 SQVTM, CDR2 ANQGSEA. This CDR3 spans 12 amino acids. V lost 0 bases and J lost 7, with 10 bases in between. The CDR3 sequence: CSVEDQGWEQYF. The CDR3 DNA reads as TGCAGCGTTGAAGATCAGGGGTGGGAGCAGTACTTC.

This chain joins TRBV10-3 and TRBJ1-2, with 8 bases that match TRBD1. The length of the CDR3 is 14 residues. CDR1 ENHRY and CDR2 SYGVKD come from the germline V gene. The ends lost 3 bases at V and 8 bases at J; junction bases unmatched: 8. The CDR3 DNA sequence: TGTGCCATCAGTGAAATCCAGGGGGCAGACGGCTACACCTTC. Translation gives CAISEIQGADGYTF.

The DNA for the CDR3 is TGTGCCAGCTCACCACGTTACCTAAACACAGATACGCAGTATTTT. This encodes CASSPRYLNTDTQYF. The chain joins TRBV18 to TRBJ2-3, with D unclear. This CDR3 is built from 15 residues. The germline V gene has CDR1 KGHSH and CDR2 LQKENI. The V gene lost 1 base and the J gene lost 2 bases, with 10 bases spanning the gap. Using reference TRBV18 and TRBJ2-3 for the parts outside the CDR3, the full variable domain is NAGVMQNPRHLVRRRGQEARLRCSPMKGHSHVYWYRQLPEEGLKFMVYLQKENIIDESGMPKERFSAEFPKEGPSILRIQQVVRGDSAAYFCASSPRYLNTDTQYFGPGTRLTVL.

The chain employs TRBV6-1 and TRBJ2-7, with D maybe TRBD1 (9 bases). The CDR3 runs 18 residues. Trimming shortened V by 4 bases and J by 3 bases, and 25 bases separated the two germline ends. Per germline, CDR1 MNHNS and CDR2 SASEGT. CDR3 in DNA: TGTGCCAGCAGTGGGGGACAGGGTTTAGTAGCGGGGAGCTACGAGCAGTACTTC. The encoded protein is CASSGGQGLVAGSYEQYF.

The chain recombines TRBV10-2 with TRBJ2-1; 10 positions agree with TRBD2. CDR3 length: 15 amino acids. The germline V gene encodes CDR1 WSHSY and CDR2 SAAADI. The J segment lost 1 base and the V segment lost 5 bases, leaving 2 bases of the junction unmatched. CDR3 region: CASSSSGSSYNEQFF. CDR3 nucleotide sequence: TGCGCCAGCAGTTCTAGCGGGAGTTCCTACAATGAGCAGTTCTTC.

This clone was recorded once. V is TRBV7-9 and J is TRBJ2-2; a possible D gene is TRBD1 (6 bases). CDR3 length equals 18 residues. The germline CDR1 and CDR2 sequences are SEHNR and FQNEAQ (reference sequence). The ends were cut back, 2 bases at V and 7 bases at J, with 23 bases in the middle. The DNA of the CDR3 is TGTGCCAGCAGCTTAAAGGGCAGGGGCTCACAAAGGATCGGGGAGCTGTTTTTT. This translates into CASSLKGRGSQRIGELFF.

The chain uses TRBV6-1 and TRBJ2-7; TRBD2 aligns across 7 bases. The CDR3 is 14 amino acids. From germline, CDR1 is MNHNS and CDR2 SASEGT. J lost 6 bases, V lost 3 bases, and 8 bases had no gene match. The CDR3 reads CASSDSAGESEQYF. For the CDR3, the DNA is TGTGCCAGCAGTGACAGTGCGGGAGAGAGCGAGCAGTACTTC.

This chain links TRBV5-4 with TRBJ2-7; tentative D call: TRBD2 (5 bases). Germline CDR1 and CDR2: SGHNT and YYREEE (reference sequence). The ends were cut back, 0 bases at V and 7 bases at J, with 11 bases in the middle. The CDR3 loop spans 13 amino acids. CDR3 nucleotide sequence: TGTGCCAGCAGCTTGGACAGAACGGGAGAGCAGTACTTC. It is translated as CASSLDRTGEQYF.

The chain joins TRBV14 to TRBJ2-1; D may be TRBD1 (7 bases). This CDR3 comprises 15 residues. Per germline, CDR1 SGHDN and CDR2 FVKESK. V dropped 4 bases and J dropped 6 bases, with 16 bases sitting between them. In DNA, the CDR3 is TGTGCCAGCAGCCTCCGACAGGGAGGAGGCAATGAGCAGTTCTTC. Encoded protein: CASSLRQGGGNEQFF.

This clone was seen a few times. The chain links TRBV20-1 to TRBJ2-7, with 10 positions matching TRBD2. The CDR3 loop spans 14 amino acids. The germline gives CDR1 DFQATT, CDR2 SNEGSKA (reference sequence). V lost 3 bases, J lost 7 bases, and 9 bases stayed unmatched. The CDR3 sequence is CSASYLAGVGEQYF. The CDR3 region has the DNA TGCAGTGCTAGTTACCTAGCGGGAGTTGGGGAGCAGTACTTC.

The rearrangement joins TRBV13 to TRBJ1-3, with TRBD1 as a possible D gene (5 bases). The germline V gene has CDR1 PRHDT and CDR2 FYEKMQ (reference sequence). CDR3 length equals 17 residues. The germline V and J ends were trimmed by 5 bases and 0 bases, with 17 bases remaining between them. The CDR3 DNA sequence: TGTGCCAGCAGCCGGCTTCTACAGGAAAGCTCTGGAAACACCATATATTTT. Its translation: CASSRLLQESSGNTIYF. The variable domain in full, with the rest retrieved from reference TRBV13 and TRBJ1-3, is AAGVIQSPRHLIKEKRETATLKCYPIPRHDTVYWYQQGPGQDPQFLISFYEKMQSDKGSIPDRFSAQQFSDYHSELNMSSLELGDSALYFCASSRLLQESSGNTIYFGEGSWLTVV.

The gene calls are TRBV5-6 and TRBJ2-1; 7 bases match TRBD1. There are 16 residues in the CDR3. V dropped 4 bases and J dropped 4; count of bases not matched to a gene: 11. CDR1 and CDR2 from the germline V gene are SGHDT and YYEEEE. The CDR3 DNA is TGTGCCAGCAGCCCGTACAGGGGAGCGCATTACAATGAGCAGTTCTTC. Amino acids: CASSPYRGAHYNEQFF.

This chain joins TRBV5-6 and TRBJ2-7; 8 positions agree with TRBD2. The length of the CDR3 is 12 residues. Unmatched junction bases numbered 5, after V lost 1 base and J lost 11 bases. Looked up from germline, CDR1 is SGHDT and CDR2 is YYEEEE. CDR3 bases: TGTGCCAGCAGCTTGTACGGGGGGGAGGAGTACTTC. This codes for CASSLYGGEEYF.

This clone was observed once. The rearrangement uses TRBV20-1 and TRBJ1-2; D uncertain. The CDR3 totals 9 residues. Germline CDR1 is DFQATT and CDR2 is SNEGSKA (reference sequence). Trimming took off 5 bases at V and 8 bases at J, with 6 bases between the two ends. CDR3 sequence: CSALSGYTF. The CDR3 DNA follows: TGCAGTGCTCTTTCCGGCTACACCTTC.

The chain has TRBV5-1 and TRBJ2-7; TRBD2 aligns across 10 bases. Trimming removed 2 bases from V and 0 bases from J; junction bases left unmatched: 2. Germline V gives CDR1 SGHRS, CDR2 YFSETQ. This CDR3 comprises 15 residues. As DNA, the CDR3 is TGCGCCAGCAGCTTAGGACTAGCGGACTCCTACGAGCAGTACTTC. It codes for CASSLGLADSYEQYF.

This clone has only one observation. The genes are TRBV6-5 and TRBJ1-1; D is ambiguous. CDR1 is MNHEY and CDR2 is SVGAGI in the germline V gene. V gave up 7 bases and J gave up 0 bases, with 9 bases separating them. The CDR3 is 13 amino acids. This CDR3 reads CASNRELNTEAFF. The CDR3 DNA sequence: TGTGCCAGCAATAGGGAGCTGAACACTGAAGCTTTCTTT.